This TCR beta chain was retrieved from a study of beta chain features in type 1 diabetes. Looking at the study overall: Cell yields, gender and age were similar in healthy donors and patients. Points from the study as a whole: TCRB CDR3s from Type 1 diabetes patients were moderately but significantly shorter in all four CD4+ subsets. A closer apparent resemblance between naive, central memory and Treg TCRB repertoires was seen in patients than in healthy donors. A potential influence of HLA type upon TCRB rearrangement remained unresolved herein.

The authors reverse transcribed all of the isolated RNA, so sequencing captured expressed TCRB transcripts. The data were produced by immunoSEQ multiplex PCR, yet TCRdb's version contains in-frame clones alone and is incomplete. This sample has some 200,000 clones, with about a sixth found just once. Trimming took off 3 bases at V and 0 bases at J, with 10 bases between the two ends. Germline V gene sequence: CDR1 SQVTM, CDR2 ANQGSEA. This CDR3 is built from 14 residues. With regard to this clone: Its antigen is not identified.

Averaging approximately 110 mL, one heparinised blood draw came from each individual donor. The TCR comes from a man younger than 45 with type 1 diabetes. The sequenced material came from naive CD4+ T cells from blood. The rearrangement links TRBV29-1 to TRBJ2-3; no clear D. Written as DNA, the CDR3 is TGCAGCGTTGAGGGCCGATCTAGCACAGATACGCAGTATTTT. The encoded protein is CSVEGRSSTDTQYF.